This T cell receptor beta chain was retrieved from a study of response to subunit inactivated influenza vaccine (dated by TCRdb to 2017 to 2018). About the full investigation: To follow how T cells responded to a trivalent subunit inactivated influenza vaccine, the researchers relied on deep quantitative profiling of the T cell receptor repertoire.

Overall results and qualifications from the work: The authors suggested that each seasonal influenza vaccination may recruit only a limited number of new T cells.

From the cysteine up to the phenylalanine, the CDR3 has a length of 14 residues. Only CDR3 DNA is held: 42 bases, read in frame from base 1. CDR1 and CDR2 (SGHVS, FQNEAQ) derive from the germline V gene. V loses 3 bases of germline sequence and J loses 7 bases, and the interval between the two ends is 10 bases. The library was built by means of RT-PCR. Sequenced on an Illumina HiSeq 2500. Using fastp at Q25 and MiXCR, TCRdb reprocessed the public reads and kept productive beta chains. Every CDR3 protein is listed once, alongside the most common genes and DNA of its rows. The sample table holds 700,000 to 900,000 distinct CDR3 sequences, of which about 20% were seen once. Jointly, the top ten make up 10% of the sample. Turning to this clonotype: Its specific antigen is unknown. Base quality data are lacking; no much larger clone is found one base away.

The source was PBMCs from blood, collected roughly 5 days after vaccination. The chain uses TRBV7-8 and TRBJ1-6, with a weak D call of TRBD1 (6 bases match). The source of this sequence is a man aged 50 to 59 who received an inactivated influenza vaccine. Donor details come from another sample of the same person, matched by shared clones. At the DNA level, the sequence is TGTGCCAGCAGCTTTGTCCAGGGGAATTCACCCCTCCACTTT. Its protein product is CASSFVQGNSPLHF.